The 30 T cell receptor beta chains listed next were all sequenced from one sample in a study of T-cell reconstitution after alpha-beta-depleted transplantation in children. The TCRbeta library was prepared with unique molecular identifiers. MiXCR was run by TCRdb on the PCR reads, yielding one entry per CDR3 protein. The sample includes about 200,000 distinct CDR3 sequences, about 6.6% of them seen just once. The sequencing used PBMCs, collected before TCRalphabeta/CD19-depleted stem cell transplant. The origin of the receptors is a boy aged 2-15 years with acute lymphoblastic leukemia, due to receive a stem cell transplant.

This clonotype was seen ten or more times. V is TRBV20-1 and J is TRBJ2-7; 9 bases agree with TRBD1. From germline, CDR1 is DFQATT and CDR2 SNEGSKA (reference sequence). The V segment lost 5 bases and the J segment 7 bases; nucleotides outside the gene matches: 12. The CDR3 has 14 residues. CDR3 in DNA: TGCAGTGCTGAGTACCGGGACAGGGTGGGAGAGCAGTACTTC. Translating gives CSAEYRDRVGEQYF.

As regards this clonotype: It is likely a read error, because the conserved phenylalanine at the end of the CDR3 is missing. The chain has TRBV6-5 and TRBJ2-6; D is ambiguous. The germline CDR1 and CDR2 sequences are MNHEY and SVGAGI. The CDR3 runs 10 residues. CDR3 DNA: TGTGCGTCTGGGGCCAACGTCCTGACTTCC. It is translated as CASGANVLTS.

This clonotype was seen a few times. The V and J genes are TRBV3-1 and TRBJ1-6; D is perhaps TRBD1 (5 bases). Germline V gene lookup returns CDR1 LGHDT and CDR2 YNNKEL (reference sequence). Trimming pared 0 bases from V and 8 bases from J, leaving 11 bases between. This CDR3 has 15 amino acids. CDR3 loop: CASSQEGQVDSPLHF. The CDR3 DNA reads TGTGCCAGCAGCCAAGAGGGGCAGGTTGATTCACCCCTCCACTTT.

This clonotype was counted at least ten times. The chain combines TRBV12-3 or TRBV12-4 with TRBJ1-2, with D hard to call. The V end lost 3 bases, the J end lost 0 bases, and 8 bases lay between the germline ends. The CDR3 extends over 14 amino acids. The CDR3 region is CASSLGSSNYGYTF. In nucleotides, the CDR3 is TGTGCCAGCAGTTTGGGCAGTTCTAACTATGGCTACACCTTC.

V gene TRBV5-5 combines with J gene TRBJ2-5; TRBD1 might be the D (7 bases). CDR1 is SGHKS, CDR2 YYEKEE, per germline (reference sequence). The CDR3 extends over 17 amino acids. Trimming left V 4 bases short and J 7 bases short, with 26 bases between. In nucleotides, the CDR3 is TGTGCCAGCAGCCCAAAACGCGGGACAGTGGATATAGGGACCCAGTACTTC. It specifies CASSPKRGTVDIGTQYF. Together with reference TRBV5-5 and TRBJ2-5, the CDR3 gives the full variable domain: DAGVTQSPTHLIKTRGQQVTLRCSPISGHKSVSWYQQVLGQGPQFIFQYYEKEERGRGNFPDRFSARQFPNYSSELNVNALLLGDSALYLCASSPKRGTVDIGTQYFGPGTRLLVL.

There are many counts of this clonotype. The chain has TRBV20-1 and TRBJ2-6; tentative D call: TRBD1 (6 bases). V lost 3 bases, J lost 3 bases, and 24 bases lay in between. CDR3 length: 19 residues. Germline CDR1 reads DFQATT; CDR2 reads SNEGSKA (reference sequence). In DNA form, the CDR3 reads TGCAGTGCTAGCGGAAGTTGGGGACAAAAACCGGGTGGGGCCAACGTCCTGACTTTC. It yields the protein CSASGSWGQKPGGANVLTF.

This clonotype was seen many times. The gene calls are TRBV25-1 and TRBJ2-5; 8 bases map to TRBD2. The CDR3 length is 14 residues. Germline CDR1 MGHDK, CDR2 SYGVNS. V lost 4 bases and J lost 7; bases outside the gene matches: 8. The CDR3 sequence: CASSGTGGVRTQYF. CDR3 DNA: TGTGCCAGCAGTGGGACCGGGGGGGTCCGGACCCAGTACTTC.

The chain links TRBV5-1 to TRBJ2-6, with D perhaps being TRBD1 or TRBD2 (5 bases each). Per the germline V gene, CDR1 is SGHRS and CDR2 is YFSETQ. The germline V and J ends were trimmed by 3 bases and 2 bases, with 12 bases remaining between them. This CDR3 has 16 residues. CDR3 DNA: TGCGCCAGCAGCTCGCAAAGGGGACCTGGGGCCAACGTCCTGACTTTC. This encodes CASSSQRGPGANVLTF.

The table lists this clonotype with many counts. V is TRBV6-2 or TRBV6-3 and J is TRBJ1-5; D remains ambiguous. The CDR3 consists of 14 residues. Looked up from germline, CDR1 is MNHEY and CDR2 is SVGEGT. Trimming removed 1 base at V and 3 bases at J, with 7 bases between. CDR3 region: CASSYYSLNQPQHF. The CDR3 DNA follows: TGTGCCAGCAGTTACTACAGCCTCAATCAGCCCCAGCATTTT.

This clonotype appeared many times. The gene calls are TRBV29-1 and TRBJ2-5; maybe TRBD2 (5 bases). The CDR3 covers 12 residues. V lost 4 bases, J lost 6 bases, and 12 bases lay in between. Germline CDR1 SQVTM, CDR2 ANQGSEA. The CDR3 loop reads CSVVGEWKTQYF. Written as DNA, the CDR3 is TGCAGCGTTGTTGGGGAGTGGAAGACCCAGTACTTC.

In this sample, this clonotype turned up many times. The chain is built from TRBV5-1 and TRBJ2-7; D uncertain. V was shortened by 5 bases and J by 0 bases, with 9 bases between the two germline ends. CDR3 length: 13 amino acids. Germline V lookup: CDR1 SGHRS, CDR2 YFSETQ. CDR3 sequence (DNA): TGCGCCAGCAGGATGCAGAGCTCCTACGAGCAGTACTTC. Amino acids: CASRMQSSYEQYF.

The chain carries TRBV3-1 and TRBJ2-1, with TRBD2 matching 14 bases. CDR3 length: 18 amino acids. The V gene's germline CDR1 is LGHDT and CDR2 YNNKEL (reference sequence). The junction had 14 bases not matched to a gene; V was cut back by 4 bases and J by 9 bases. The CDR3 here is CASSPPIAGTSGRGEQFF. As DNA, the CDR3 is TGTGCCAGCAGCCCCCCAATTGCCGGGACTAGCGGGAGAGGTGAGCAGTTCTTC.

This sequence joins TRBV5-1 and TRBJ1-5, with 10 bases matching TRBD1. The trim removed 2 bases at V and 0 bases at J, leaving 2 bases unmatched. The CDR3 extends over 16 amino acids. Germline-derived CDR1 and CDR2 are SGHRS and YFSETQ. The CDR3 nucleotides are TGCGCCAGCAGCTTCGGGACAGGGGATAGCAATCAGCCCCAGCATTTT. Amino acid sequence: CASSFGTGDSNQPQHF.

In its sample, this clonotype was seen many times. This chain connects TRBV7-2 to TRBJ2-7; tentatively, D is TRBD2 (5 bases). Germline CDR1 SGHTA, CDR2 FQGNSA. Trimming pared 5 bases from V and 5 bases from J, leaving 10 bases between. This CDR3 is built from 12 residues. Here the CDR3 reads CASSPAGNEQYF. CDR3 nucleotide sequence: TGTGCCAGCAGCCCGGCGGGTAACGAGCAGTACTTC.

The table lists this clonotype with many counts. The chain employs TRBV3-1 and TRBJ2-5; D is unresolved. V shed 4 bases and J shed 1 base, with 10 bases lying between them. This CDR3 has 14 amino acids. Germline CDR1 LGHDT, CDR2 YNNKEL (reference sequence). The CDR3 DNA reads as TGTGCCAGCAGCCCCCTGGGCAGCCAAGAGACCCAGTACTTC. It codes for CASSPLGSQETQYF.

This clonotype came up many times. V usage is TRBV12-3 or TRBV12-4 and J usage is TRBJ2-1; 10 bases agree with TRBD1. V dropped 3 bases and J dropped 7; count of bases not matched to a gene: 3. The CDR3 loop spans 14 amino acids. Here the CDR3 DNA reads TGTGCCAGCAGTTTGACAGGGGGCCGGAATGAGCAGTTCTTC. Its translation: CASSLTGGRNEQFF.

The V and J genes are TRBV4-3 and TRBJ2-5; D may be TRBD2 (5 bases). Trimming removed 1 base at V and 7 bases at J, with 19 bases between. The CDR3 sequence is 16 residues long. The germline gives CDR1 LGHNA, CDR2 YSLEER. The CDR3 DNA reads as TGCGCCAGCAGCCAAGCTCGGGCTAGCCCGTTGGTGACCCAGTACTTC. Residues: CASSQARASPLVTQYF.

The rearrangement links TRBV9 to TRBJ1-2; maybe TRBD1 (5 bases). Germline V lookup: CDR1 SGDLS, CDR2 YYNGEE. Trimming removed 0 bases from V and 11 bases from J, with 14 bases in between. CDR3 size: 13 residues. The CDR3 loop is CASSVEAGGWYTF. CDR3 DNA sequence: TGTGCCAGCAGCGTAGAAGCCGGGGGGTGGTACACCTTC.

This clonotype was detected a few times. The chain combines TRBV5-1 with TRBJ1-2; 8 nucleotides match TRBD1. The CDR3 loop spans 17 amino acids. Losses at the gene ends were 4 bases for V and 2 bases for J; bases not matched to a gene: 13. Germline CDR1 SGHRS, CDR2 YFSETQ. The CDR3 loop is CASSRTGQGAANYGYTF. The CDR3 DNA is TGCGCCAGCAGCCGAACAGGGCAGGGGGCGGCGAACTATGGCTACACCTTC.

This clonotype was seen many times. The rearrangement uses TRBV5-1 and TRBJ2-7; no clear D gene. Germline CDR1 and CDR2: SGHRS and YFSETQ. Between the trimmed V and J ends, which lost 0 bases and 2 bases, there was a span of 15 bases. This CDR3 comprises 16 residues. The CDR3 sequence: CASSLVAHGPPYEQYF. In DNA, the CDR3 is TGCGCCAGCAGCTTGGTAGCCCACGGGCCTCCCTACGAGCAGTACTTC.

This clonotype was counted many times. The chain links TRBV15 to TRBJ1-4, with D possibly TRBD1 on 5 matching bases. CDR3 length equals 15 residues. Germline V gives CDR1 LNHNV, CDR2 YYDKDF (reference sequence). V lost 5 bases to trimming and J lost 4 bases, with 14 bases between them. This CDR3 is CATSSPGPINEKLFF. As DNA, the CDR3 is TGTGCCACCAGCTCACCGGGACCGATTAATGAAAAACTGTTTTTT.

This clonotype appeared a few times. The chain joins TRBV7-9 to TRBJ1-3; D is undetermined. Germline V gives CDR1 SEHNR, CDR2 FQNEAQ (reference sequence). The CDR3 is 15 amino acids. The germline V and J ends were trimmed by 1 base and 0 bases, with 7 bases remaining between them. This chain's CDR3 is CASSLVGVSGNTIYF. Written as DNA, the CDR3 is TGTGCCAGCAGCTTAGTCGGGGTCTCTGGAAACACCATATATTTT.

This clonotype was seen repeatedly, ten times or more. Here the CDR3 reads CASSVSGGANIQYF. The CDR3 DNA sequence: TGTGCCAGCAGCGTTAGCGGGGGGGCAAACATTCAGTACTTC. This chain joins TRBV9 and TRBJ2-4, with TRBD2 identical over 11 bases. The CDR3 loop spans 14 amino acids. Germline CDR1 is SGDLS and CDR2 is YYNGEE. The V and J ends lost 2 bases and 6 bases, in that order; junction bases with no gene match: 1.

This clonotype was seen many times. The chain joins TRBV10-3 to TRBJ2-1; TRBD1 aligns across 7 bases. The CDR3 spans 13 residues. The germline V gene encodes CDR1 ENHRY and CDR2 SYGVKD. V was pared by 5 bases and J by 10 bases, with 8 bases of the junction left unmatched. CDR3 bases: TGTGCCATCAGTAGAGAGGGGGCGGAAGAGCAGTTCTTC. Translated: CAISREGAEEQFF.

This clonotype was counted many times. The CDR3 loop is CASSLLDLSYNEQFF. The CDR3 nucleotides read TGTGCCAGCAGCTTGCTGGACCTCTCCTACAATGAGCAGTTCTTC. The V call is TRBV5-4, the J call TRBJ2-1; no clear D. Germline lookup yields CDR1 SGHNT and CDR2 YYREEE (reference sequence). V was cut by 1 base and J by 0 bases, with 8 bases left in between. There are 15 residues in the CDR3.

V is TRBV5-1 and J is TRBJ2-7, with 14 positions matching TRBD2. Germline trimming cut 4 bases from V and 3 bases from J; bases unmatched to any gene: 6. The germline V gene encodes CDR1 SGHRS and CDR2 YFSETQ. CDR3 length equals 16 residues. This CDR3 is CASSPTGTSGGYEQYF. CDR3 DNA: TGCGCCAGCAGCCCCACCGGGACTAGCGGGGGCTACGAGCAGTACTTC.

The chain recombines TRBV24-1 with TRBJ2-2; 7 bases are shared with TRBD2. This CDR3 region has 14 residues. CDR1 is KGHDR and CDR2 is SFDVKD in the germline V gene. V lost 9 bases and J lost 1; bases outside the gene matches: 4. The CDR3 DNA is TGTGCCACCGGGAGGGGTCAGAACACCGGGGAGCTGTTTTTT. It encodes CATGRGQNTGELFF.

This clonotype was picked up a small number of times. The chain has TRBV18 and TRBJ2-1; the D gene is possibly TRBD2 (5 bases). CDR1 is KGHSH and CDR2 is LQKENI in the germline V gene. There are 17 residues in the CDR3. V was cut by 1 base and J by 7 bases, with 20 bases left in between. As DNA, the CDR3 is TGTGCCAGCTCACCACTCGTCGAGACTATCGGGGTAAATGAGCAGTTCTTC. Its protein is CASSPLVETIGVNEQFF.

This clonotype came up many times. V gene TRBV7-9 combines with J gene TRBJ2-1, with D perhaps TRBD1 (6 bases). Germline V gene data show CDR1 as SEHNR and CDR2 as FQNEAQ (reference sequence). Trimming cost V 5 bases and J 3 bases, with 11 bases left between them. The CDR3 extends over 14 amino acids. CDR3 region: CASSGGISYNEQFF. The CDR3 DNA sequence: TGTGCCAGCAGCGGGGGCATCAGCTACAATGAGCAGTTCTTC.

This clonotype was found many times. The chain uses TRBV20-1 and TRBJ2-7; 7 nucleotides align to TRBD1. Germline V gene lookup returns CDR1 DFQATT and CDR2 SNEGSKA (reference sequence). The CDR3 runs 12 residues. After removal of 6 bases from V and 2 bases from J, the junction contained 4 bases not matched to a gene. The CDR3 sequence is CSAPTGPYEQYF. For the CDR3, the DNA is TGCAGTGCGCCGACAGGGCCCTACGAGCAGTACTTC.